This note documents a single TCR beta chain sequence. Its antigen is currently unknown. The data originate from a study of OX40 agonist ivuxolimab in advanced cancers. Study overall: An agonistic human IgG2 monoclonal antibody against OX40 (CD134) was given. Averaging roughly 60 years in age, with a range of about 23 to 90, the cohort was 80% to 90% male. Participants could have had prior anti-PD-1, anti-PD-L1 or anti-CTLA-4 therapy, and around 40% had some.

Repertoires were generated with immunoSEQ multiplex PCR, while TCRdb's copy carries only in-frame clones and drops some. The repertoire holds more than 35,000 clones, 60% to 80% seen once, with 21% in the top ten. General study points: Normalized expansion of T-cell clones was also low for some nonresponders.

The sample consisted of CD4+ or CD8+ T cells sorted from blood, taken in a trial of the OX40 agonist ivuxolimab. The TCR comes from an adult with an advanced solid tumor such as melanoma, head and neck, liver or kidney cancer.

In DNA form, the CDR3 reads TGTGCCTGGAGTGTGGGCGGGAGAGGCTCCTACGAGCAGTACTTC. Protein product: CAWSVGGRGSYEQYF. This chain joins TRBV30 and TRBJ2-7, with 7 bases matching TRBD2. The CDR3 runs to 15 residues. V was clipped by 0 bases and J by 0 bases; unmatched bases: 5. CDR1 and CDR2 from the germline V gene are GTSNPN and SVGIG (reference sequence).